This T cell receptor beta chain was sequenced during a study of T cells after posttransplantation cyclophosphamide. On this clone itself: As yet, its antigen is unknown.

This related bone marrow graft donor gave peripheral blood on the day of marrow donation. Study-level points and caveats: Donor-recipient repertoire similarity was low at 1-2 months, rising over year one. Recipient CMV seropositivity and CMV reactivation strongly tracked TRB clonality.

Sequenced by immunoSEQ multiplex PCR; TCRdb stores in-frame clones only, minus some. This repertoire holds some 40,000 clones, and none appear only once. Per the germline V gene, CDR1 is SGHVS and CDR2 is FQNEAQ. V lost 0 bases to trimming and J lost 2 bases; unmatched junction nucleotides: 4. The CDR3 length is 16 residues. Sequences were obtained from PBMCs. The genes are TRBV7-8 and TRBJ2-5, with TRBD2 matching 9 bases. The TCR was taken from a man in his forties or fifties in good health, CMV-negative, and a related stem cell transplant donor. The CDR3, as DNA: TGTGCCAGCAGCTTAGCGTCCAGCGGGGGGCAAGAGACCCAGTACTTC. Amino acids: CASSLASSGGQETQYF.